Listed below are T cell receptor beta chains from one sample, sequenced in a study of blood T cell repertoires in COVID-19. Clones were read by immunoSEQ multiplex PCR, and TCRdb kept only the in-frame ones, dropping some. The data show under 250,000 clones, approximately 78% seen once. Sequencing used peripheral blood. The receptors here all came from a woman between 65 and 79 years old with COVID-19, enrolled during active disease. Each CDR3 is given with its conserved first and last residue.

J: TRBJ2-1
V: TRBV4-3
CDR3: CASSQGSREEDEQFF

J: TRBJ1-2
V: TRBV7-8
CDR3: CASSLAIRDSYGYTF

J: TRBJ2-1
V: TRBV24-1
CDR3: CATSVPGGSYNEQFF

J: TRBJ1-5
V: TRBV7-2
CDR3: CASSLIRDQPQHF

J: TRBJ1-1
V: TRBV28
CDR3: CASSPQDDYTEAFF

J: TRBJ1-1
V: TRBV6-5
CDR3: CASTSPGRTEAFF

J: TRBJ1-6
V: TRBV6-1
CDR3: CASSEQGDSRSPLHF

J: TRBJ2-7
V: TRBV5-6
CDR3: CASSLRLRGRNEQYF

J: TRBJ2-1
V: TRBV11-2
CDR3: CASSPGLLGDEQFF

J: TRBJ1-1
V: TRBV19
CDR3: CASSIIDRDTEAFF

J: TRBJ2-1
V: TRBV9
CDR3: CASSGEGHYNEQFF

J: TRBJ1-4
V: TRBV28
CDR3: CASSPTDRGIEKLFF

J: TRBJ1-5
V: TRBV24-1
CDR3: CATSEGHKNQPQHF

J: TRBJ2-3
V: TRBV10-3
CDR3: CAISTGLSLTDTQYF

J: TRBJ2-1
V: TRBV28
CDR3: CASSGVGGYNEQFF

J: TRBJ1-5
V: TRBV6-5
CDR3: CASSRGQSNQPQHF

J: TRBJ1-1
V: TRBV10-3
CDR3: CAIRSGNTEAFF

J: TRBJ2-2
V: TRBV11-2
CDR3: CASSRIRGGGELFF

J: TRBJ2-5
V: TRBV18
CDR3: CASSPGTEETQYF

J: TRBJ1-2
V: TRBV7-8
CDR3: CASSLDSAFGYTF

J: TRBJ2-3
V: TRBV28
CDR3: CASSLLSRLSTDTQYF

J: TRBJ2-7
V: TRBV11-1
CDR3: CASSLGQGGVYEQYF

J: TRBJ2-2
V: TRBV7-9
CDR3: CASSLAHSQGGGELFF

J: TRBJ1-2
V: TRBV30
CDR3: CAWSSQDNYGYTF

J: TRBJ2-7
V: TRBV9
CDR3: CASSVAQHYEQYF

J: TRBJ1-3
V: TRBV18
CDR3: CASSPLPDRASGNTIYF

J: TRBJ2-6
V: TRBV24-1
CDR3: CATSDPGIRAGGANVLTF

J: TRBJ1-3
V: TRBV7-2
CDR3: CASSSTGGDTIYF

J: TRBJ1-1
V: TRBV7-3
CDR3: CASSLRGGIEAFF

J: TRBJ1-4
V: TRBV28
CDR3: CASNPGQGSGEKLFF

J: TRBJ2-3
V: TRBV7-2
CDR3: CASSGRASDTQYF

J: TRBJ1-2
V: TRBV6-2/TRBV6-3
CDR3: CASSSTRDRDENGYTF

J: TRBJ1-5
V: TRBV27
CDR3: CASRTGGQPQHF

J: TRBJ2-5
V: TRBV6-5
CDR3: CASSFRGETQYF

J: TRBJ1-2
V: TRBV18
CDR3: CASSPRQGNDTF

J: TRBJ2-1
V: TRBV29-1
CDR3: CSVEVLTGYNEQFF